This T cell receptor beta chain comes out of a study of T cell responses to AZD1222 COVID-19 vaccine (dated by TCRdb to 2020 to 2023). With respect to the entire study: AZD1222 recipients given second doses at about 4 weeks or at about 12 weeks were pooled, since spike-specific TCR depth and breadth were not found to differ between the two schedules. Trial participants were enrolled by age into 18-55, 56-69 and 70-plus year subgroups, with approximately 160, 26 and 62 TCR-sequenced participants respectively. TCR sequencing was performed for about 240 trial participants, of whom around 200 were given two doses of AZD1222 and roughly 25 were given two doses of MenACWY control vaccine.

The CDR3 regions of human TCRbeta chains were analyzed by immunosequencing. The authors processed their data as follows. Repertoire TCRs were matched against a reference library of SARS-CoV-2-specific TCRs generated with the MIRA antigen-specificity platform. Breadth was defined as the fraction of unique TCRs that were SARS-CoV-2-associated. Depth was defined as the fraction of total T cells that were SARS-CoV-2-associated. Using the MIRA data, every spike-specific TCR was mapped to the spike region that the TCR reacted to and assigned to either a CD4 or a CD8 class. Log10-transformed breadth and depth values were compared by one-way ANOVA with Sidak's multiple comparisons tests. TCRdb stores this immuneACCESS table with in-frame sequences only. Part of the clones is absent; in the studies checked, under half of the shortfall reflects unresolved V genes, and no reason is known for the rest. V and J calls and clone size come straight from that table; D and trimming were deduced from the DNA. The sample contains roughly 180,000 clones, 94% of them found a single time. 0.6% to 0.7% of the sample belongs to the ten largest clones.

About this clone: Its antigen is unknown. No base qualities exist here, and no much larger clone lies one base off it.

Points the paper makes about the study in general: No day 14 peak-response samples were available, so repertoires were characterized only after the peak T cell response. Conclusions about previously exposed vaccinees were limited because only a handful of AZD1222 recipients were SARS-CoV-2 seropositive at baseline. In the small 56-69-year group, the increase in depth fell short of significance, most likely because of low power. CD4 TCRs associated with the vaccine covered the entire spike protein, and the dominant responses were in regions 160-218 and 743-854. Spike-specific TCR breadth and depth rose significantly after two AZD1222 doses compared with day 0 and with MenACWY recipients. Reportedly, close to half of the unique spike-specific TCRs recognized epitopes lying outside the regions that are mutated in the B.1.351 and B.1.1.7 variants. Most participants were white British and females outnumbered males, and the authors suggested that clonal diversity may have been underestimated.

From cysteine to phenylalanine, the CDR3 is 15 amino acids long. The sequence is cut down to CDR3 DNA, 45 bases in frame from base 1. Deletion took 4 bases off V and 1 base off J, with a span of 11 bases between the germline ends. According to the germline V gene (reference sequence), CDR1 reads LGHDT and CDR2 reads YNNKEL. The intended sense of this specimen's time point label: baseline before first vaccination. Vaccinee samples came from UK trials COV001 and COV002, including a single-blind randomized controlled phase 2/3 trial of AZD1222 (ChAdOx1 nCoV-19) in healthy adults. For TCRbeta chain sequencing, PBMC samples were collected from trial participants at day 0 and at day 28 after the second dose.

This specimen consisted of peripheral blood, obtained on day 0 of AZD1222 vaccination. This receptor was obtained from an adult in good health. The rearrangement combines TRBV3-1 (or the pseudogene TRBV3-2) with TRBJ1-3, with the D gene not confidently named. The DNA sequence is given as TGTGCCAGCAGCCCAACTGTAACGTCTGGAAACACCATATATTTT. Its coded protein is CASSPTVTSGNTIYF.